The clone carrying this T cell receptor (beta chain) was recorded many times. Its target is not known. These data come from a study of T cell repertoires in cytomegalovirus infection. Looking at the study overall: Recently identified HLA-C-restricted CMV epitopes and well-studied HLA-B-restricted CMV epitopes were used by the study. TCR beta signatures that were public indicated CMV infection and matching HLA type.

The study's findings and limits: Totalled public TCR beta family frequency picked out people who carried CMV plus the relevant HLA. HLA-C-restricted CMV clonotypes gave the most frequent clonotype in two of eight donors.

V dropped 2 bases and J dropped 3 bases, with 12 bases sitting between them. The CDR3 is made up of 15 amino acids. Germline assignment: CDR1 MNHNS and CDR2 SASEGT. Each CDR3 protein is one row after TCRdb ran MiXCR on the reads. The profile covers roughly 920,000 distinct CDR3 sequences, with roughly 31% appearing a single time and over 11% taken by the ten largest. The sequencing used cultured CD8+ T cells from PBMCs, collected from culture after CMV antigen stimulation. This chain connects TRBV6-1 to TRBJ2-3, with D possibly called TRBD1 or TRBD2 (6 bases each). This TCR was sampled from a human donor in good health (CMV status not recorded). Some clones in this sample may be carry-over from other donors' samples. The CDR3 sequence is CASSETRGRTDTQYF. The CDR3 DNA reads TGTGCCAGCAGTGAAACTAGGGGGAGGACAGATACGCAGTATTTT.